This T cell receptor beta chain is drawn from a study of blood T cells in healthy people across ages. With a J-beta primer mix and a sample-barcoded 5' primer, a second PCR ran about 7 to 12 cycles. MiXCR, applied by TCRdb to the 5' RACE reads, yields one record per CDR3 protein. Of approximately 490,000 distinct CDR3 sequences in the sample, 24% were seen once. The junction had 13 bases not matched to a gene; V was cut back by 4 bases and J by 3 bases. The germline CDR1 and CDR2 sequences are SGHRS and YFSETQ. CDR3 size: 16 residues. This clonotype showed up just a few times. The same specimen was also included in a second study, on T cells of mothers and their children. This second study notes: A few healthy Caucasian mothers served as donors, and their six children did as well. Each child contributed about 3 million TCR beta CDR3 reads, while each mother contributed over 8 million.

This clonotype originated in a boy aged 10-17 years in good health. The chain employs TRBV5-1 and TRBJ2-7; 7 nucleotides match TRBD1. Sequenced sample: blood. The CDR3 loop reads CASSRDSTSKIYEQYF. CDR3 nucleotide sequence: TGCGCCAGCAGCAGGGACAGCACCTCTAAGATCTACGAGCAGTACTTC.